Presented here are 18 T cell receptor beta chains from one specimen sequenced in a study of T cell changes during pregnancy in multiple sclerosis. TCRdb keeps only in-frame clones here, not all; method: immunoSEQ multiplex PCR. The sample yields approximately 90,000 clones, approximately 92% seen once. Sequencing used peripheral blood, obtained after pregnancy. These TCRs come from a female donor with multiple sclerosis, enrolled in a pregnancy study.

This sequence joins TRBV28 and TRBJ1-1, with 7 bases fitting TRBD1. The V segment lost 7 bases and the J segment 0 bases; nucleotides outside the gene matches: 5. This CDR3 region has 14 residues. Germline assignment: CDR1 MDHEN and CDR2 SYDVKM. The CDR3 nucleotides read TGTGCCAGCACGGAGACAGGGATGAACACTGAAGCTTTCTTT. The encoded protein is CASTETGMNTEAFF.

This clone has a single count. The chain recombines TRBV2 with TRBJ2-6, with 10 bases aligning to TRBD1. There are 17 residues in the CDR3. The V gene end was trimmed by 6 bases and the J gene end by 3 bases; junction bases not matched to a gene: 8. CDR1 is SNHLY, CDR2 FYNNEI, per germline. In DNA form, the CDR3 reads TGTGCCAGCAGCTTGACAGGGGGCACAAATGGGGCCAACGTCCTGACTTTC. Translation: CASSLTGGTNGANVLTF.

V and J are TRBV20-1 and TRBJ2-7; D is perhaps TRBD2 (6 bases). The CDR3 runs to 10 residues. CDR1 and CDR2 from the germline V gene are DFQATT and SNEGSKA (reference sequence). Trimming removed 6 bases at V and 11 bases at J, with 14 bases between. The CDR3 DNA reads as TGCAGTGCGGAGCGGGTCACTGAGTACTTC. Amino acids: CSAERVTEYF.

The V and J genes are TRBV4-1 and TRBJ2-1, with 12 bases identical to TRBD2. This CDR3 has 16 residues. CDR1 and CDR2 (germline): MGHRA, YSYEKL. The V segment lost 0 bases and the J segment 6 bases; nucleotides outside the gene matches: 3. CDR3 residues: CASSQDPSGGVNEQFF. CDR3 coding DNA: TGCGCCAGCAGCCAAGATCCTAGCGGGGGGGTCAATGAGCAGTTCTTC.

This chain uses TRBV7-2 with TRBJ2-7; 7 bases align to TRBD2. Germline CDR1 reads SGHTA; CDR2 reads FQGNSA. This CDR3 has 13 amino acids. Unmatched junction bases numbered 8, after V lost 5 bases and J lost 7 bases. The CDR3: CASSAEREGEQYF. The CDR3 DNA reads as TGTGCCAGCAGCGCCGAGAGGGAGGGGGAGCAGTACTTC.

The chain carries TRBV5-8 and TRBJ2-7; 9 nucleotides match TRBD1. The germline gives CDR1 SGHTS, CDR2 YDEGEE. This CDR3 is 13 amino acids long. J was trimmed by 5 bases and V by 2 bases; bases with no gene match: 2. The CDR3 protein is CASSLTGGDEQYF. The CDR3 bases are TGTGCCAGCAGCTTAACAGGGGGCGACGAGCAGTACTTC.

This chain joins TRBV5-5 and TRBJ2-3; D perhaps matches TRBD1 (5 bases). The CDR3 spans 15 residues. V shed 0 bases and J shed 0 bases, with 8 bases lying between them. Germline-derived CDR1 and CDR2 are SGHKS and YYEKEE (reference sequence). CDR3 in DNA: TGTGCCAGCAGCTTGGTGGCAGGGAGCACAGATACGCAGTATTTT. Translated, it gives CASSLVAGSTDTQYF.

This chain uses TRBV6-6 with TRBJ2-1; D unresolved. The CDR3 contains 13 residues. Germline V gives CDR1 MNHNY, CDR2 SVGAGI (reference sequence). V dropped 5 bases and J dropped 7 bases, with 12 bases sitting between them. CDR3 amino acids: CASSRSEKNEQFF. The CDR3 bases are TGTGCCAGCAGTCGTTCGGAGAAGAATGAGCAGTTCTTC.

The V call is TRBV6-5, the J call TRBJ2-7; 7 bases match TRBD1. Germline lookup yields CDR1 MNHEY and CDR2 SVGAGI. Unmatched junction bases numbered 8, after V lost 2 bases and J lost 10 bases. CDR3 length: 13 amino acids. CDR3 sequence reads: CASSYELRTGQYF. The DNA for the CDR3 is TGTGCCAGCAGTTACGAGCTCAGGACAGGTCAGTACTTC.

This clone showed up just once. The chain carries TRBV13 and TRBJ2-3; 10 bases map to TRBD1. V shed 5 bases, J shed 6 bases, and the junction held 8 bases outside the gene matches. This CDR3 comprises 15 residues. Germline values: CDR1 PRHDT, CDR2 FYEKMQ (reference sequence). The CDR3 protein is CASSVGTGAADTQYF. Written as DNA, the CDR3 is TGTGCCAGCAGCGTCGGGACAGGGGCCGCGGATACGCAGTATTTT.

This chain's CDR3 is CASSVERGENEQFF. The CDR3 DNA reads as TGTGCCAGCAGCGTAGAGCGGGGGGAAAATGAGCAGTTCTTC. The V call is TRBV9, the J call TRBJ2-1, with TRBD2 matching over 9 bases. V trimming: 0 bases; J trimming: 7 bases; junction bases outside the gene matches: 2. In germline, CDR1 is SGDLS, CDR2 YYNGEE. The CDR3 contains 14 residues.

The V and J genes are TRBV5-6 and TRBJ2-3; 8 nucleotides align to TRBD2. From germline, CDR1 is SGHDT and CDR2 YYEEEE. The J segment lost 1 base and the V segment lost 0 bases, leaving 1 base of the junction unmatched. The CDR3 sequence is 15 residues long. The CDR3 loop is CASSLGSGGTDTQYF. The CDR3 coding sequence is TGTGCCAGCAGCTTGGGTAGCGGGGGCACAGATACGCAGTATTTT.

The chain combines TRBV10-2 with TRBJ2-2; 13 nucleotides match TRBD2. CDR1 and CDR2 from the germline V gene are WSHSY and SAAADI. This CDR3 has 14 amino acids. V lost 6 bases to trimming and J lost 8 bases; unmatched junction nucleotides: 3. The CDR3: CASRLAGGTGELFF. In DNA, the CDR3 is TGCGCCAGCAGACTAGCGGGGGGGACGGGGGAGCTGTTTTTT.

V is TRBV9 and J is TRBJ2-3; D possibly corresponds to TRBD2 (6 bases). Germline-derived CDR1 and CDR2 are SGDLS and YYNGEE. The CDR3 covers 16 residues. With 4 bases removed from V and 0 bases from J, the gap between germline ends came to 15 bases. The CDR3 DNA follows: TGTGCCAGCAGCCCCGGTGGGGAGGTCAGCACAGATACGCAGTATTTT. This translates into CASSPGGEVSTDTQYF.

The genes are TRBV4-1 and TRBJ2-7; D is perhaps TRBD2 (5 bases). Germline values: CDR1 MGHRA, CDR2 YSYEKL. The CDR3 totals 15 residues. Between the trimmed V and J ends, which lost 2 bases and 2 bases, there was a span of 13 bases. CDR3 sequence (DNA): TGCGCCAGCAGCCAAATTGAGGGTGGGACCTACGAGCAGTACTTC. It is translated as CASSQIEGGTYEQYF.

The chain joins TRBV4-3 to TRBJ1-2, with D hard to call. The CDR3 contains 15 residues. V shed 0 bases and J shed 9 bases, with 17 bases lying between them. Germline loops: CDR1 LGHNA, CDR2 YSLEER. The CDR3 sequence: CASSQDLVMLTSYTF. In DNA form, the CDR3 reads TGCGCCAGCAGCCAAGATCTGGTAATGTTGACTAGCTACACCTTC.

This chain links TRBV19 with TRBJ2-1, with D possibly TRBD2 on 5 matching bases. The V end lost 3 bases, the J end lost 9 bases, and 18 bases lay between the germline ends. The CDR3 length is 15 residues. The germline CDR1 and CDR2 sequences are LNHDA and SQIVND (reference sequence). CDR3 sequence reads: CASSIKSGPYGEQFF. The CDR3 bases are TGTGCCAGTAGTATTAAGAGCGGACCTTATGGTGAGCAGTTCTTC.

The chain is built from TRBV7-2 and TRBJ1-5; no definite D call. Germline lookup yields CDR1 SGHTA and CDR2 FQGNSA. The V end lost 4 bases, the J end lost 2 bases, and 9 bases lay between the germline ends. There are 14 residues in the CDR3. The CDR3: CASSSRGGNQPQHF. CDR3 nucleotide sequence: TGTGCCAGCAGCTCACGCGGGGGCAATCAGCCCCAGCATTTT.